This T cell receptor beta chain was retrieved from a study of CD8 T cells in Susac syndrome (dated by TCRdb to between 2017 and 2020). For the wider study: The study used repertoire sequencing to test whether antigen drove CD8+ T cell activation and differentiation in Susac syndrome. The clonality of the CD8+ T cell repertoire was compared across 11 to 12 healthy donors, roughly 14 Susac syndrome patients and about 16 multiple sclerosis patients. Study-level results and caveats: The TCR sequencing and HLA analysis was acknowledged to have included a relatively small number of individuals.

Trimming removed 1 base from V and 1 base from J; the gene matches leave 2 bases unexplained. The germline V gene encodes CDR1 MNHEY and CDR2 SMNVEV (reference sequence). The CDR3 starts with the cysteine, ends with the phenylalanine, and has 15 residues. CDR3 DNA is the only sequence kept; it has 45 bases, read in frame from the first base. RNA was extracted using the RNeasy kit, and roughly 0.5 to 1 microgram was reverse transcribed with random hexamers. TCR beta CDR3 regions were amplified with the immunoSEQ multiplex PCR assay covering 54 Vbeta and 13 Jbeta segments. PCR amplification bias was corrected using a synthetic template baseline for primer optimization and computational correction. Concerning the study's data processing: Only productive sequences were kept, with reads annotated to V, D and J genes according to IMGT and analyzed in immunoSEQ Analyzer. Clonality was calculated as one minus the Shannon entropy normalized by log2 of the number of productive unique sequences. For each patient and control, public and private clones were evaluated within the 100 most prevalent clones. Clones were defined as Susac-specific when absent from the healthy and MS cohorts, from approximately 970 published viral clones and from other ImmuneACCESS disease sequences. TCRdb took the public reads, trimmed them with fastp at Q25, ran MiXCR for clone calling and kept in-frame beta chains. Entries that share a CDR3 protein sequence are merged under the most common genes and DNA. The V and J calls and clone size are TCRdb's, not the authors'. The sample yields some 260,000 distinct CDR3 sequences; about 88% were counted once. 0.11% of the sample belongs to the ten largest clones.

High-throughput TCR beta sequencing profiled peripheral blood CD8+ and CD4+ T cells from healthy donors, Susac syndrome patients and multiple sclerosis patients. The multiple sclerosis controls were treatment-naive patients who had stable or active relapsing-remitting disease and met the revised McDonald criteria. Bulk CD8+ and CD4+ T cells were purified by magnetic negative isolation, while CD8+ TEMRA cells were enriched using FACS. Blood was drawn into EDTA tubes, processed within 24 hours, and PBMCs were isolated by density gradient centrifugation. PBMCs intended for TCR sequencing were frozen in liquid nitrogen and were later thawed in a 37 degrees C water bath. Purity of sorted or isolated CD4+, CD8+ and CD8+ TEMRA cells was at least 90%. To note about this clonotype: Its antigen is not yet known. No base-level quality is on record; no much larger clone is a single base apart.

Sequenced input: CD8+ T cells from PBMCs. The sequence came from a human donor with multiple sclerosis. The chain couples TRBV27 to TRBJ2-3; TRBD2 matches 7 bases in the middle. The sequence in DNA is TGTGCCAGCAGTTTATGGGCGGGAGGCACAGATACGCAGTATTTT. The translation is CASSLWAGGTDTQYF.